Following are 8 T cell receptor beta chains from one sample sequenced in a study of TET2 disruption in CD19-targeted CAR T cells. Treatment given: autologous CTL019 cells: CD19 CAR with 4-1BB and CD3 zeta domains. Produced via immunoSEQ multiplex PCR; TCRdb's table is partial and in-frame only. The record lists around 30,000 clones, of which the ten most abundant hold under 2.5%. Their antigen targets remain unknown. The material was CD8- CAR+ T cells sorted from cultured blood T cells, obtained for CD19 CAR T cell therapy. Subset specified: CD8-negative CAR-positive T cells from the infusion product. These receptors all stem from a man between 65 and 85 years old with chronic lymphocytic leukemia.

Of note for this clone: Coverage ceases 3 residues before the CDR3 finishes, and the germline J gene fills in the end. V usage is TRBV4-2 and J usage is TRBJ2-3; D uncertain. V was cut by 1 base and J by 4 bases, with 9 bases left in between. Germline CDR1 is LGHNA and CDR2 is YNFKEQ. The CDR3 consists of 14 residues. CDR3 bases read: TGTGCCAGCAGCCAAGGGCAGTCCGCAGATACG. This translates into CASSQGQSADT. The whole CDR3 region reads CASSQGQSADTQYF.

Remarks on this clone: The read terminates 3 residues ahead of where the CDR3 ends, so the germline J gene completes it. This chain uses TRBV10-3 with TRBJ2-5; unclear D gene. V was shortened by 4 bases and J by 7 bases, with 16 bases between the two germline ends. Germline CDR1 is ENHRY and CDR2 is SYGVKD. The CDR3 sequence is 14 residues long. CDR3: CAISVGTTYPTQYF. The covered CDR3 bases are TGTGCCATCAGTGTTGGCACTACCTACCCGACC.

Regarding this clone: The CDR3 end is not reached by the read, which stops 3 residues before it; the germline J gene fills it in. The chain recombines TRBV30 with TRBJ2-4; 8 bases are shared with TRBD2. There are 11 residues in the CDR3. CDR1 and CDR2 from the germline V gene are GTSNPN and SVGIG (reference sequence). The part of the CDR3 DNA that was read is TGTGCCTGGAGCCCCGGGGGGGCT. Protein sequence: CAWSPGGA. The whole CDR3 is CAWSPGGAQYF.

For this clone: The CDR3 is cut off 3 residues early in the read; its end comes from the germline J gene. V and J are TRBV29-1 and TRBJ2-4; D is uncertain. This CDR3 has 12 residues. CDR1 is SQVTM, CDR2 ANQGSEA, per germline. The CDR3 is CSVDISNYGQYF. Partial CDR3 DNA: TGCAGCGTTGATATCAGTAACTATGGT.

CDR3 in amino acids: CASSPRDYLKETQYF. The sequenced CDR3 bases are TGTGCCAGCAGTCCTCGGGACTACCTTAAAGAGACC. The gene calls are TRBV27 and TRBJ2-5, with 7 bases matching TRBD2. The sequence runs out 3 residues before the end of the CDR3; the remainder is reconstructed from the germline J gene. V gave up 5 bases and J gave up 3 bases; unmatched junction bases: 9. This CDR3 is 15 amino acids long. Germline-derived CDR1 and CDR2 are MNHEY and SMNVEV (reference sequence).

The CDR3 spells CASSLTGGGNTEAFF. CDR3 DNA (partial): TGTGCCAGCAGCTTAACAGGGGGCGGGAACACTGAA. This chain connects TRBV7-9 to TRBJ1-1; TRBD1 aligns across 9 bases. The read halts 3 residues ahead of the CDR3 end, with the missing end drawn from the germline J gene. Germline V gene data show CDR1 as SEHNR and CDR2 as FQNEAQ (reference sequence). The CDR3 has 15 amino acids. The V and J ends lost 2 bases and 1 base, in that order; junction bases with no gene match: 2.

Comments on this clone: Coverage ceases 3 residues before the CDR3 finishes, and the germline J gene fills in the end. This chain links TRBV13 with TRBJ2-4; TRBD2 agrees at 15 bases. Germline lookup yields CDR1 PRHDT and CDR2 FYEKMQ (reference sequence). The CDR3 runs to 20 residues. CDR3 sequence reads: CASSGSGTSGGNLNQETQYF. The sequenced CDR3 bases are TGTGCCAGCAGCGGGTCCGGGACTAGCGGGGGGAACCTTAACCAAGAGACT.

Remarks on this clone: The CDR3 end lies 3 residues beyond the end of the read and is filled in from the germline J gene. The V and J genes are TRBV18 and TRBJ1-1; TRBD1 matches 12 bases. With 4 bases clipped from V and 0 bases from J, the junction kept 3 bases outside the gene matches. Germline CDR1 KGHSH, CDR2 LQKENI. The CDR3 totals 16 residues. This chain's CDR3 is CASSLGQGALNTEAFF. The CDR3 bases that were read are TGTGCCAGCTCACTGGGACAGGGGGCCTTGAACACTGAA.